These 18 T cell receptor beta chains were sequenced from one sample in a study of Tregs in tolerant kidney transplant recipients. Profiled with immunoSEQ multiplex PCR; TCRdb holds only in-frame clones, not every one. Of some 70,000 clones listed, less than 90% are singletons. The specimen comprised CD4+ T cells from blood, sampled before the transplant. These receptors originate from a human donor who received a combined kidney and bone marrow transplant.

The chain recombines TRBV7-9 with TRBJ2-1; 10 bases match TRBD2. V was clipped by 0 bases and J by 8 bases; unmatched bases: 7. CDR1 and CDR2 from the germline V gene are SEHNR and FQNEAQ (reference sequence). The CDR3 extends over 16 amino acids. The CDR3 protein is CASSLASSGRAHEQFF. DNA of the CDR3: TGTGCCAGCAGCTTAGCGTCCAGCGGGAGGGCCCATGAGCAGTTCTTC.

The V call is TRBV5-1, the J call TRBJ2-4, with 8 bases aligning to TRBD1. The V and J ends lost 1 base and 4 bases, in that order; junction bases with no gene match: 4. The CDR3 totals 15 residues. CDR1 is SGHRS and CDR2 is YFSETQ in the germline V gene. CDR3 protein: CASSLPRQGKNIQYF. The CDR3 DNA is TGCGCCAGCAGCTTGCCCCGACAGGGGAAAAACATTCAGTACTTC.

The count of this clone is one. The V and J genes are TRBV18 and TRBJ1-1; D unclear. Looked up from germline, CDR1 is KGHSH and CDR2 is LQKENI. Trimming cost V 3 bases and J 2 bases, with 7 bases left between them. The CDR3 runs 13 residues. Here the CDR3 reads CASSPEGNTEAFF. CDR3 coding DNA: TGTGCCAGCTCACCTGAGGGAAACACTGAAGCTTTCTTT.

The chain couples TRBV6-1 to TRBJ2-7; the match to TRBD2 covers 11 bases. Germline assignment: CDR1 MNHNS and CDR2 SASEGT. The CDR3 has 15 amino acids. V trimming: 5 bases; J trimming: 6 bases; junction bases outside the gene matches: 9. DNA of the CDR3: TGTGCCAGCAGTATTAGACTAGCGGGATGGGGCGAGCAGTACTTC. Translating it yields CASSIRLAGWGEQYF.

This chain uses TRBV28 with TRBJ2-7; perhaps TRBD2 as D (6 bases). Trimming removed 8 bases at V and 2 bases at J, with 16 bases between. The germline V gene encodes CDR1 MDHEN and CDR2 SYDVKM. The CDR3 length is 14 residues. This CDR3 is CASLASAVPYEQYF. CDR3 coding DNA: TGTGCCAGCTTGGCTAGCGCGGTCCCCTACGAGCAGTACTTC. The whole variable domain, filled in from reference TRBV28 and TRBJ2-7, reads DVKVTQSSRYLVKRTGEKVFLECVQDMDHENMFWYRQDPGLGLRLIYFSYDVKMKEKGDIPEGYSVSREKKERFSLILESASTNQTSMYLCASLASAVPYEQYFGPGTRLTVT.

This clone was recorded once. The chain links TRBV9 to TRBJ2-7; 7 bases line up with TRBD1. The CDR3 totals 18 residues. After removal of 2 bases from V and 2 bases from J, the junction contained 16 bases not matched to a gene. Germline CDR1 is SGDLS and CDR2 is YYNGEE. CDR3 nucleotides: TGTGCCAGCAGCGTCGCACTTGCCGGAACAGGGGTTACCTACGAGCAGTACTTC. This codes for CASSVALAGTGVTYEQYF.

The V gene is TRBV11-2, the J gene TRBJ2-7; D is undetermined. CDR3 length: 14 amino acids. In germline, CDR1 is SGHAT, CDR2 FQNNGV. Trimming pared 7 bases from V and 3 bases from J, leaving 16 bases between. The CDR3 here is CASILRGDNYEQYF. DNA for the CDR3: TGTGCCAGCATCCTACGTGGTGACAACTACGAGCAGTACTTC.

The chain couples TRBV7-9 to TRBJ1-5; D unclear. The V end lost 4 bases, the J end lost 9 bases, and 13 bases lay between the germline ends. Germline loops: CDR1 SEHNR, CDR2 FQNEAQ (reference sequence). CDR3 length equals 13 residues. The CDR3 DNA reads as TGTGCCAGCAGCTCAGGCGAGGGTCGGCCCCAGCATTTT. It codes for CASSSGEGRPQHF.

J is TRBJ2-5 and V is TRBV27; possibly TRBD2 for D (5 bases). Germline loops: CDR1 MNHEY, CDR2 SMNVEV (reference sequence). Trimming removed 9 bases at V and 3 bases at J, with 14 bases between. The CDR3 has 13 residues. The CDR3 DNA is TGTGCCAGTCAAGGACGGGATAAAGAGACCCAGTACTTC. The encoded protein is CASQGRDKETQYF.

The chain carries TRBV5-3 and TRBJ2-1, with TRBD1 matching over 7 bases. TRBV5-3 is an open reading frame, and its role is uncertain. This CDR3 contains 15 residues. V was clipped by 4 bases and J by 4 bases; unmatched bases: 8. The chain's CDR3 is CARSNGQAEYNEQFF. CDR3 nucleotides: TGTGCCAGAAGCAACGGACAGGCGGAGTACAATGAGCAGTTCTTC.

The chain uses TRBV28 and TRBJ1-2, with D uncertain. The length of the CDR3 is 16 residues. Trimming left V 2 bases short and J 1 base short, with 14 bases between. The germline V gene encodes CDR1 MDHEN and CDR2 SYDVKM. The CDR3 nucleotides read TGTGCCAGCAGTTTAAACGGAGGGTGGGGTAACTATGGCTACACCTTC. It encodes CASSLNGGWGNYGYTF.

The chain couples TRBV6-5 to TRBJ1-5; a possible D gene is TRBD1 (6 bases). Germline V CDR1 and CDR2: MNHEY, SVGAGI. CDR3 length equals 14 residues. The V end lost 0 bases, the J end lost 5 bases, and 8 bases lay between the germline ends. This chain's CDR3 is CASSYSAGDQPQHF. The CDR3 DNA follows: TGTGCCAGCAGTTACTCTGCAGGGGATCAGCCCCAGCATTTT.

This sequence joins TRBV5-1 and TRBJ2-3, with TRBD2 matching 9 bases. Germline CDR1 is SGHRS and CDR2 is YFSETQ. The ends lost 6 bases at V and 4 bases at J; junction bases unmatched: 9. CDR3 length equals 15 residues. The CDR3 reads CASNLAGAPPDTQYF. CDR3 nucleotides: TGCGCCAGCAACTTAGCGGGGGCCCCCCCAGATACGCAGTATTTT.

The CDR3: CASSSPIDSNTEAFF. The CDR3 DNA sequence: TGTGCCAGCAGTTCACCCATTGACAGTAACACTGAAGCTTTCTTT. V and J are TRBV28 and TRBJ1-1; a possible D gene is TRBD1 (5 bases). CDR1 and CDR2 (germline): MDHEN, SYDVKM. V was clipped by 4 bases and J by 2 bases, with 14 bases between them. CDR3 length: 15 amino acids.

This chain joins TRBV2 and TRBJ1-2; no clear D. The CDR3 loop spans 14 amino acids. Trimming shortened V by 7 bases and J by 2 bases, and 14 bases separated the two germline ends. Germline values: CDR1 SNHLY, CDR2 FYNNEI. CDR3 coding DNA: TGTGCCAGCATAAGGAGTAGCCCCAACTATGGCTACACCTTC. Amino acid sequence: CASIRSSPNYGYTF.

This clone has more than one count but fewer than ten. V and J are TRBV2 and TRBJ1-2; no firm D call. Germline V gene lookup returns CDR1 SNHLY and CDR2 FYNNEI. Trimming cost V 4 bases and J 4 bases, with 7 bases left between them. CDR3 length: 12 amino acids. The chain's CDR3 is CASSGEPYGYTF. CDR3 coding DNA: TGTGCCAGCAGTGGGGAGCCCTATGGCTACACCTTC.

The genes are TRBV5-1 and TRBJ2-1, with 10 positions matching TRBD2. Germline CDR1 is SGHRS and CDR2 is YFSETQ. Germline trimming cut 2 bases from V and 1 base from J; bases unmatched to any gene: 6. The CDR3 length is 17 residues. The CDR3 reads CASSLGIAGGSYNEQFF. CDR3 nucleotide sequence: TGCGCCAGCAGCTTAGGTATAGCGGGAGGTTCCTACAATGAGCAGTTCTTC.

This rearrangement joins TRBV7-9 to TRBJ2-2; D is perhaps TRBD1 (6 bases). Trimming took 2 bases from V and 1 from J, leaving 14 bases between them. Germline V CDR1 and CDR2: SEHNR, FQNEAQ (reference sequence). CDR3 length: 17 residues. CDR3 residues: CASSLSLTQGNTGELFF. The CDR3 bases are TGTGCCAGCAGCTTAAGTCTGACACAGGGGAACACCGGGGAGCTGTTTTTT. The full variable domain, its missing parts supplied by reference TRBV7-9 and TRBJ2-2, is DTGVSQNPRHKITKRGQNVTFRCDPISEHNRLYWYRQTLGQGPEFLTYFQNEAQLEKSRLLSDRFSAERPKGSFSTLEIQRTEQGDSAMYLCASSLSLTQGNTGELFFGEGSRLTVL.